One and the same sample provided the 29 T cell receptor beta chains below, sequenced in a study of blood T cell repertoires in COVID-19. Assay used: immunoSEQ multiplex PCR; TCRdb lists only in-frame clones, some missing. The top ten clones hold approximately 18% of a sample with some 120,000 clones, around 82% of them seen once. Sample: peripheral blood. The receptors come from a man aged 25 to 40 with COVID-19, enrolled during active disease.

The chain couples TRBV19 to TRBJ2-7; perhaps TRBD2 as D (5 bases). The CDR3 sequence is 13 residues long. Germline CDR1 LNHDA, CDR2 SQIVND (reference sequence). V was clipped by 5 bases and J by 2 bases, with 10 bases between them. This CDR3 reads CASSPAGTYEQYF. For the CDR3, the DNA is TGTGCCAGTAGTCCGGCCGGGACCTACGAGCAGTACTTC.

The gene calls are TRBV4-1 and TRBJ1-2; D is unclear. The germline V gene encodes CDR1 MGHRA and CDR2 YSYEKL. This CDR3 contains 17 residues. V was trimmed by 4 bases and J by 0 bases, leaving 18 bases between them. The CDR3 DNA reads TGCGCCAGCAGCCCCTTCCCCCTCGGCAGGTCTAACTATGGCTACACCTTC. Its translation is CASSPFPLGRSNYGYTF.

The genes are TRBV11-3 and TRBJ2-1; TRBD2 aligns across 8 bases. V shed 2 bases, J shed 8 bases, and the junction held 8 bases outside the gene matches. The germline CDR1 and CDR2 sequences are SGHNT and YENEEA. This CDR3 region has 15 residues. This CDR3 reads CASSLPITSGYEQFF. The CDR3 nucleotides are TGTGCCAGCAGCTTACCCATAACTAGCGGCTATGAGCAGTTCTTC.

This chain uses TRBV27 with TRBJ2-5; TRBD2 matches 11 bases. The V gene end was trimmed by 7 bases and the J gene end by 2 bases; junction bases not matched to a gene: 6. Germline V gene data show CDR1 as MNHEY and CDR2 as SMNVEV (reference sequence). This CDR3 has 15 amino acids. The CDR3 bases are TGTGCCAGCAAGGCTAGCGGGGGGCAACAAGAGACCCAGTACTTC. It translates to CASKASGGQQETQYF.

V and J are TRBV11-3 and TRBJ2-1; possibly TRBD2 for D (6 bases). Per the germline V gene, CDR1 is SGHNT and CDR2 is YENEEA. The CDR3 runs 15 residues. V lost 1 base and J lost 2, with 9 bases in between. CDR3 residues: CASSLGGGTYNEQFF. As DNA, the CDR3 is TGTGCCAGCAGCTTAGGGGGAGGTACCTACAATGAGCAGTTCTTC.

This clone has just one count. The chain has TRBV4-2 and TRBJ1-5, with unresolved D. With 0 bases removed from V and 2 bases from J, the gap between germline ends came to 5 bases. The CDR3 totals 14 residues. The germline V gene encodes CDR1 LGHNA and CDR2 YNFKEQ. The DNA of the CDR3 is TGTGCCAGCAGCCAAGATCGCGGCAATCAGCCCCAGCATTTT. Translated, it gives CASSQDRGNQPQHF.

The chain joins TRBV28 to TRBJ1-2, with a weak D call TRBD1 (5 bases). Germline V CDR1 and CDR2: MDHEN, SYDVKM. V lost 2 bases to trimming and J lost 5 bases, with 24 bases between them. This CDR3 is built from 18 residues. The CDR3 loop reads CASSLMDIPAGPRYGYTF. CDR3 DNA: TGTGCCAGCAGTTTAATGGACATTCCAGCGGGGCCGCGTTATGGCTACACCTTC.

This clone occurred once. The V call is TRBV5-6, the J call TRBJ2-1; the D gene is possibly TRBD2 (7 bases). The germline CDR1 and CDR2 sequences are SGHDT and YYEEEE. The CDR3 is made up of 18 amino acids. V lost 1 base and J 7 bases, leaving 24 bases between the germline ends. The DNA for the CDR3 is TGTGCCAGCAGCTTGTGGGTGGCTCGGGGGGCCCCGGGGAATGAGCAGTTCTTC. Its protein product is CASSLWVARGAPGNEQFF.

The gene calls are TRBV11-1 and TRBJ1-1; possible D gene TRBD1, 5 bases. The germline CDR1 and CDR2 sequences are SGHAT and FQDESV (reference sequence). The CDR3 is made up of 14 amino acids. Trimming took 3 bases from V and 5 from J, leaving 13 bases between them. The CDR3 DNA reads as TGTGCCAGCAGCTTCGTCCCGGGGGGAACTGAAGCTTTCTTT. Its translation is CASSFVPGGTEAFF.

The chain carries TRBV11-3 and TRBJ1-4, with D possibly TRBD1 on 5 matching bases. Between the trimmed V and J ends, which lost 0 bases and 8 bases, there was a span of 16 bases. CDR3 length: 16 amino acids. In germline, CDR1 is SGHNT, CDR2 YENEEA. As DNA, the CDR3 is TGTGCCAGCAGCTTAGATGTAGAAGGACAAAAGGAAAAACTGTTTTTT. Translating it yields CASSLDVEGQKEKLFF.

The CDR3 reads CASSVETGGGTLETQYF. Here the CDR3 DNA reads TGTGCCAGCAGCGTAGAGACTGGCGGGGGGACTTTAGAGACCCAGTACTTC. The chain recombines TRBV9 with TRBJ2-5, with TRBD2 matching over 8 bases. Germline V CDR1 and CDR2: SGDLS, YYNGEE. Unmatched junction bases numbered 11, after V lost 0 bases and J lost 4 bases. The CDR3 loop spans 17 amino acids. The full variable domain, its missing parts supplied by reference TRBV9 and TRBJ2-5, is DSGVTQTPKHLITATGQRVTLRCSPRSGDLSVYWYQQSLDQGLQFLIQYYNGEERAKGNILERFSAQQFPDLHSELNLSSLELGDSALYFCASSVETGGGTLETQYFGPGTRLLVL.

V and J are TRBV12-3 or TRBV12-4 and TRBJ1-3, with D uncertain. Deletions cut 9 bases from V and 1 base from J, with 10 bases between. This CDR3 is built from 13 residues. The CDR3 DNA reads as TGTGCCAGTCTTTTTGCGTCTGGAAACACCATATATTTT. This codes for CASLFASGNTIYF.

The chain joins TRBV6-2 or TRBV6-3 to TRBJ1-2, with 9 bases lining up with TRBD1. Trimming took 2 bases from V and 8 from J; bases not matched to a gene: 6. Germline values: CDR1 MNHEY, CDR2 SVGEGT. This CDR3 is built from 14 residues. CDR3 region: CASSYPGTGNGYTF. The CDR3 bases are TGTGCCAGCAGTTACCCCGGGACAGGGAACGGCTACACCTTC.

The sample holds a few counts of this clone. The chain combines TRBV11-3 with TRBJ1-1, with a possible D match to TRBD1 (5 bases). CDR1 is SGHNT, CDR2 YENEEA, per germline. V lost 1 base, J lost 10 bases, and 10 bases lay in between. The CDR3 contains 12 residues. The CDR3 here is CASSLGGERAFF. CDR3 DNA: TGTGCCAGCAGCTTAGGGGGGGAGAGAGCTTTCTTT.

The chain uses TRBV6-2 or TRBV6-3 and TRBJ2-1; 9 bases align to TRBD1. This CDR3 has 15 amino acids. The V gene end was trimmed by 4 bases and the J gene end by 8 bases; junction bases not matched to a gene: 9. Per the germline V gene, CDR1 is MNHEY and CDR2 is SVGEGT. For the CDR3, the DNA is TGTGCCAGCAGTTCGGGACAGGGTATGTTCGATGAGCAGTTCTTC. Residues: CASSSGQGMFDEQFF.

This clone has just one count. The CDR3 reads CASSQEGQGFFGYTF. The CDR3 DNA reads as TGCGCCAGCAGCCAAGAAGGGCAGGGGTTTTTCGGCTACACCTTC. The rearrangement links TRBV4-1 to TRBJ1-2, with a weak D call TRBD1 (6 bases). CDR1 MGHRA and CDR2 YSYEKL come from the germline V gene. The CDR3 covers 15 residues. Deletions cut 0 bases from V and 8 bases from J, with 16 bases between.

V is TRBV19 and J is TRBJ1-4; no definite D call. The CDR3 consists of 15 residues. Germline CDR1 and CDR2: LNHDA and SQIVND (reference sequence). The V end lost 4 bases, the J end lost 3 bases, and 12 bases lay between the germline ends. The CDR3 DNA is TGTGCCAGTAGTACCGGGAGGATCTCTAATGAAAAACTGTTTTTT. Protein: CASSTGRISNEKLFF.

The chain has TRBV7-2 and TRBJ1-2; 9 bases agree with TRBD1. Trimming cost V 4 bases and J 4 bases; bases outside gene matches: 10. Germline V gene sequence: CDR1 SGHTA, CDR2 FQGNSA. This CDR3 has 16 residues. CDR3 sequence reads: CASSYNAGQGFYGYTF. The CDR3 DNA follows: TGTGCCAGCAGCTATAATGCGGGACAGGGATTCTATGGCTACACCTTC.

This chain links TRBV7-9 with TRBJ1-4; possible D gene TRBD1, 6 bases. The germline V and J ends were trimmed by 5 bases and 0 bases, with 16 bases remaining between them. CDR1 and CDR2 from the germline V gene are SEHNR and FQNEAQ (reference sequence). There are 17 residues in the CDR3. CDR3 amino acids: CASSLRDNPATNEKLFF. The CDR3 DNA reads TGTGCCAGCAGCCTTCGGGACAACCCTGCAACTAATGAAAAACTGTTTTTT.

The V and J genes are TRBV7-3 and TRBJ1-6; D possibly corresponds to TRBD1 (5 bases). This CDR3 spans 15 amino acids. V dropped 4 bases and J dropped 9 bases, with 16 bases sitting between them. CDR1 is SGHTA, CDR2 FQGTGA, per germline. The CDR3 coding sequence is TGTGCCAGCAGCTCCGGGCCGGGGGAAGGTTCACCCCTCCACTTT. This encodes CASSSGPGEGSPLHF.

The chain has TRBV4-1 and TRBJ2-7; tentatively, D is TRBD2 (6 bases). Germline CDR1 reads MGHRA; CDR2 reads YSYEKL. CDR3 size: 14 residues. Trimming took 3 bases from V and 7 from J, leaving 16 bases between them. DNA of the CDR3: TGCGCCAGCAGCCAGGGGACTCTGTCTTGGGAGCAGTACTTC. It codes for CASSQGTLSWEQYF.

The chain recombines TRBV3-1 (or the pseudogene TRBV3-2) with TRBJ2-1; TRBD2 might be the D (6 bases). The CDR3 has 14 amino acids. The germline V and J ends were trimmed by 1 base and 7 bases, with 11 bases remaining between them. Germline lookup yields CDR1 LGHDT and CDR2 YNNKEL (reference sequence). The CDR3 sequence: CASSQGRLGNEQFF. The CDR3 region has the DNA TGTGCCAGCAGCCAAGGTAGACTAGGAAATGAGCAGTTCTTC.

The J gene is TRBJ2-2, the V gene TRBV4-1; the match to TRBD2 covers 7 bases. V lost 1 base to trimming and J lost 6 bases; unmatched junction nucleotides: 20. CDR3 length: 20 residues. Germline assignment: CDR1 MGHRA and CDR2 YSYEKL. For the CDR3, the DNA is TGCGCCAGCAGCCAAGGGAGGTTGTGGCGGGGGAGGTCAGGCGCCGGGGAGCTGTTTTTT. This translates into CASSQGRLWRGRSGAGELFF.

The chain joins TRBV6-5 to TRBJ1-5; the D gene is possibly TRBD1 (5 bases). This CDR3 is 13 amino acids long. Germline-derived CDR1 and CDR2 are MNHEY and SVGAGI. V was shortened by 6 bases and J by 2 bases, with 8 bases between the two germline ends. The CDR3 DNA follows: TGTGCCAGCAGCCCAGGGCGCAATCAGCCCCAGCATTTT. Translated: CASSPGRNQPQHF.

The rearrangement joins TRBV11-3 to TRBJ2-1, with 8 bases identical to TRBD1. The length of the CDR3 is 16 residues. Losses at the gene ends were 5 bases for V and 7 bases for J; bases not matched to a gene: 13. CDR1 and CDR2 from the germline V gene are SGHNT and YENEEA. CDR3 sequence: CASSISAGQVPNEQFF. The CDR3 bases are TGTGCCAGCAGCATTAGTGCGGGACAGGTGCCTAATGAGCAGTTCTTC. Full variable domain (outside the CDR3, taken from reference TRBV11-3 and TRBJ2-1): EAGVVQSPRYKIIEKKQPVAFWCNPISGHNTLYWYLQNLGQGPELLIRYENEEAVDDSQLPKDRFSAERLKGVDSTLKIQPAELGDSAVYLCASSISAGQVPNEQFFGPGTRLTVL.

V usage is TRBV9 and J usage is TRBJ2-6; TRBD2 agrees at 7 bases. The germline CDR1 and CDR2 sequences are SGDLS and YYNGEE. The CDR3 sequence is 18 residues long. The V gene end was trimmed by 4 bases and the J gene end by 3 bases; junction bases not matched to a gene: 13. The CDR3 region has the DNA TGTGCCAGCAGCCTCTCTCGGGGGGACGGGGATGGGGCCAACGTCCTGACTTTC. It yields the protein CASSLSRGDGDGANVLTF.

The gene calls are TRBV5-5 and TRBJ2-6, with TRBD2 matching 7 bases. The germline V gene has CDR1 SGHKS and CDR2 YYEKEE (reference sequence). The CDR3 contains 17 residues. V trimming: 4 bases; J trimming: 1 base; junction bases outside the gene matches: 8. CDR3 DNA sequence: TGTGCCAGCAGCCCCCCATTGGGAGGGTCTGGGGCCAACGTCCTGACTTTC. It yields the protein CASSPPLGGSGANVLTF. The whole variable domain, remainder taken from reference TRBV5-5 and TRBJ2-6, is DAGVTQSPTHLIKTRGQQVTLRCSPISGHKSVSWYQQVLGQGPQFIFQYYEKEERGRGNFPDRFSARQFPNYSSELNVNALLLGDSALYLCASSPPLGGSGANVLTFGAGSRLTVL.

The rearrangement joins TRBV29-1 to TRBJ1-1, with D unclear. Germline lookup yields CDR1 SQVTM and CDR2 ANQGSEA. The CDR3 contains 12 residues. Trimming removed 2 bases from V and 7 bases from J, with 11 bases in between. CDR3 DNA: TGCAGCGTTGAATTAGCAGCTCATGAAGCTTTCTTT. It codes for CSVELAAHEAFF. Looking up the rest from reference TRBV29-1 and TRBJ1-1 gives the full variable domain: SAVISQKPSRDICQRGTSLTIQCQVDSQVTMMFWYRQQPGQSLTLIATANQGSEATYESGFVIDKFPISRPNLTFSTLTVSNMSPEDSSIYLCSVELAAHEAFFGQGTRLTVV.

The gene calls are TRBV6-6 and TRBJ2-1; 15 bases map to TRBD2. Germline V lookup: CDR1 MNHNY, CDR2 SVGAGI (reference sequence). This CDR3 is 15 amino acids long. The V segment lost 4 bases and the J segment 8 bases; nucleotides outside the gene matches: 3. CDR3: CASSWTSGGAYEQFF. CDR3 nucleotides: TGTGCCAGCAGTTGGACTAGCGGGGGGGCATATGAGCAGTTCTTC.